The T cell receptor (beta chain) described here comes from a study of cytomegalovirus exposure and HLA in healthy donors. The germline gives CDR1 MNHEY, CDR2 SVGAGI. Trimming stripped 6 bases from V and 0 bases from J, with 11 bases between. CDR3 length: 14 amino acids. Comments on this clone: Its antigen is as yet unknown.

Use of 60 Vbeta and 13 Jbeta primers characterized the PCR. This table comes from immunoSEQ multiplex PCR, and its TCRdb copy is limited to in-frame clones, with some not included. The sample has approximately 150,000 clones, approximately 80% seen once. Study results and caveats: A later analysis found common viral pathogens apparently linked to several of the most significant clusters. Rarity marked most TCR sequences, yet some public TCRs occurred in many donors.

The sample was PBMCs. The source is a woman between 40 and 55 years old in good health and CMV-seronegative. V is TRBV6-5 and J is TRBJ1-1, with D unresolved. The chain's CDR3 is CASSNQLLNTEAFF. The CDR3 DNA reads TGTGCCAGCAGCAACCAACTCTTGAACACTGAAGCTTTCTTT.